This T cell receptor beta chain comes out of a study of T cell responses to AZD1222 COVID-19 vaccine. Whole-study findings and limits: Two doses of AZD1222 preceded a rise in Spike-specific TCR breadth and depth. Across the whole spike, CD4 TCRs peaked at regions 160-218 and 743-854.

Sequencing was performed with immunoSEQ multiplex PCR; in TCRdb, only in-frame clones are kept and a portion is missing. The data show roughly 99,000 clones, nearly 90% seen once. The CDR3 length is 12 residues. Trimming cost V 6 bases and J 6 bases, with 11 bases left between them. Per the germline V gene, CDR1 is LNHDA and CDR2 is SQIVND (reference sequence). Note on this clone: Its antigen is unknown.

The rearrangement joins TRBV19 to TRBJ1-1; the D is unclear. The TCR comes from an adult who received the AZD1222 COVID-19 vaccine. The sequences come from peripheral blood, collected 28 days after the second AZD1222 dose. The CDR3 is CASSGEEAEAFF. In DNA, the CDR3 is TGTGCCAGTAGCGGTGAGGAAGCTGAAGCTTTCTTT.